The 19 T cell receptor beta chains presented below share a single source sample, sequenced in a study of T cell clones after liver transplantation. Sequenced by immunoSEQ multiplex PCR; TCRdb stores in-frame clones only, minus some. The sample has 65,000 to 80,000 clones; roughly 83% are singletons. The sample consisted of CD4+ T cells from blood, taken at the 22-month timepoint. The receptor source for this set is a human patient who received a liver transplant. Some T cells may be transferred from the graft donor.

The V and J genes are TRBV6-1 and TRBJ2-5; D uncertain. The germline gives CDR1 MNHNS, CDR2 SASEGT. The CDR3 is 14 amino acids. Trimming stripped 10 bases from V and 1 base from J, with 16 bases between. CDR3 sequence: CATEREHSQETQYF. The DNA of the CDR3 is TGTGCCACCGAAAGGGAACACTCCCAAGAGACCCAGTACTTC.

V and J are TRBV6-6 and TRBJ2-3; tentative D call: TRBD2 (6 bases). Germline V gene data show CDR1 as MNHNY and CDR2 as SVGAGI (reference sequence). The CDR3 sequence is 15 residues long. V was cut by 6 bases and J by 3 bases, with 16 bases left in between. Here the CDR3 reads CASSQAGRETDTQYF. CDR3 nucleotide sequence: TGTGCCAGCAGCCAAGCTGGGCGGGAAACAGATACGCAGTATTTT.

The V call is TRBV4-1, the J call TRBJ2-2, with D hard to call. V was cut by 3 bases and J by 1 base, with 9 bases left in between. Per the germline V gene, CDR1 is MGHRA and CDR2 is YSYEKL. This CDR3 region has 15 residues. CDR3 residues: CASSHSKGNTGELFF. CDR3 coding DNA: TGCGCCAGCAGCCACTCCAAGGGGAACACCGGGGAGCTGTTTTTT.

The chain uses TRBV20-1 and TRBJ2-7; 8 nucleotides line up with TRBD1. Germline values: CDR1 DFQATT, CDR2 SNEGSKA (reference sequence). The CDR3 runs to 11 residues. The V and J ends lost 8 bases and 8 bases, in that order; junction bases with no gene match: 8. The CDR3 reads CSSIRTGKQYF. CDR3 coding DNA: TGCAGTTCTATTAGGACAGGGAAGCAGTACTTC.

This clone has only one observation. The V gene is TRBV7-7, the J gene TRBJ2-1, with 11 bases fitting TRBD2. The germline V gene encodes CDR1 SSHAT and CDR2 FNYEAQ (reference sequence). The CDR3 length is 15 residues. V lost 5 bases to trimming and J lost 7 bases; unmatched junction nucleotides: 7. For the CDR3, the DNA is TGTGCCAGCAGCCCGGGACTAGCGGAGTCGAATGAGCAGTTCTTC. Amino acids: CASSPGLAESNEQFF.

This clone was recorded only once. CDR3 coding DNA: TGTGCCAGCAGCCCCGGGGACTTACGGGGCACTGAAGCTTTCTTT. Translating gives CASSPGDLRGTEAFF. The chain couples TRBV7-2 to TRBJ1-1; weak D call: TRBD1 (5 bases). The CDR3 contains 15 residues. The germline gives CDR1 SGHTA, CDR2 FQGNSA. Trimming shortened V by 5 bases and J by 4 bases, and 17 bases separated the two germline ends.

The chain employs TRBV7-9 and TRBJ2-1; TRBD2 agrees at 12 bases. V was clipped by 0 bases and J by 9 bases; unmatched bases: 6. CDR1 SEHNR and CDR2 FQNEAQ come from the germline V gene (reference sequence). The CDR3 runs 16 residues. Here the CDR3 reads CASSLAPSGRAGEQFF. The CDR3 nucleotides are TGTGCCAGCAGCTTAGCACCTAGCGGGAGGGCCGGTGAGCAGTTCTTC.

The rearrangement uses TRBV11-2 and TRBJ2-3; a possible D gene is TRBD1 (6 bases). The CDR3 runs 13 residues. The V gene lost 1 base and the J gene lost 11 bases, with 13 bases spanning the gap. CDR1 and CDR2 (germline): SGHAT, FQNNGV. For the CDR3, the DNA is TGTGCCAGCAGCTTAGGGGAGCAGGGGAGGCAGTATTTT. Translation gives CASSLGEQGRQYF.

V is TRBV4-3 and J is TRBJ2-1; D gene uncertain. The V and J ends lost 1 base and 10 bases respectively, with 5 bases between them. Germline CDR1 is LGHNA and CDR2 is YSLEER. The CDR3 has 11 amino acids. Here the CDR3 reads CASSQGGEQFF. The CDR3 coding sequence is TGCGCCAGCAGCCAAGGTGGGGAGCAGTTCTTC.

The V call is TRBV11-3, the J call TRBJ1-3; possibly TRBD1 for D (6 bases). V dropped 5 bases and J dropped 7 bases, with 9 bases sitting between them. The CDR3 length is 12 residues. The germline gives CDR1 SGHNT, CDR2 YENEEA. The CDR3 here is CASSKDSNTIYF. The CDR3 DNA follows: TGTGCCAGCAGCAAGGACAGTAACACCATATATTTT.

This chain links TRBV7-2 with TRBJ2-3, with 12 nucleotides matching TRBD2. The junction had 4 bases not matched to a gene; V was cut back by 5 bases and J by 4 bases. This CDR3 comprises 15 residues. Germline loops: CDR1 SGHTA, CDR2 FQGNSA. Here the CDR3 DNA reads TGTGCCAGCAGCGTGACTAGCGGGAGATCAGATACGCAGTATTTT. Translation gives CASSVTSGRSDTQYF.

As regards this clone: Mismatch with germline at one junction end may stem from a read error. The chain carries TRBV7-7 and TRBJ2-7; 13 nucleotides agree with TRBD2. The CDR3 has 18 amino acids. The germline V gene has CDR1 SSHAT and CDR2 FNYEAQ (reference sequence). The CDR3 sequence: CASSYHIGTSGVTYEQYF. The CDR3 DNA is TGTGCTAGCAGCTACCATATCGGGACTAGCGGGGTAACCTACGAGCAGTACTTC. The entire variable domain, with the rest obtained from reference TRBV7-7 and TRBJ2-7, is as follows: GAGVSQSPRYKVTKRGQDVTLRCDPISSHATLYWYQQALGQGPEFLTYFNYEAQPDKSGLPSDRFSAERPEGSISTLTIQRTEQRDSAMYRCASSYHIGTSGVTYEQYFGPGTRLTVT.

This sequence joins TRBV4-1 and TRBJ2-5; 8 bases are shared with TRBD2. This CDR3 comprises 18 residues. Trimming took 0 bases from V and 5 from J; bases not matched to a gene: 14. Germline V gene lookup returns CDR1 MGHRA and CDR2 YSYEKL. The chain's CDR3 is CASSQDLGLVTVKETQYF. The CDR3 region has the DNA TGCGCCAGCAGCCAAGATCTGGGACTAGTTACGGTTAAGGAGACCCAGTACTTC.

The chain links TRBV14 to TRBJ1-2; D unclear. Trimming took 4 bases from V and 8 from J, leaving 11 bases between them. Germline loops: CDR1 SGHDN, CDR2 FVKESK. The CDR3 has 12 amino acids. CDR3 bases: TGTGCCAGCAGCCCCTTAGAGTCGGGCTACACCTTC. This translates into CASSPLESGYTF.

This clone turned up a few times. The chain recombines TRBV7-3 with TRBJ2-3, with 7 bases matching TRBD1. This CDR3 contains 15 residues. V shed 5 bases and J 2 bases; nucleotides not matched to a gene: 7. Germline V gene lookup returns CDR1 SGHTA and CDR2 FQGTGA. The CDR3 bases are TGTGCCAGCAGCCCCCTAGGACAGGCCACAGATACGCAGTATTTT. The encoded protein is CASSPLGQATDTQYF.

The chain carries TRBV28 and TRBJ1-5, with D hard to call. The germline V gene encodes CDR1 MDHEN and CDR2 SYDVKM. Trimming left V 5 bases short and J 1 base short, with 15 bases between. The CDR3 has 16 residues. CDR3 sequence: CASSPFVGLSNQPQHF. For the CDR3, the DNA is TGTGCCAGCAGTCCATTCGTAGGGTTGAGCAATCAGCCCCAGCATTTT.

The chain couples TRBV19 to TRBJ2-4; no reliable D call. CDR1 and CDR2 from the germline V gene are LNHDA and SQIVND (reference sequence). V was trimmed by 3 bases and J by 0 bases, leaving 12 bases between them. The CDR3 is 16 residues long. CDR3 sequence: CASSIQAAIAKNIQYF. The CDR3 DNA is TGTGCCAGTAGTATTCAAGCCGCGATAGCCAAAAACATTCAGTACTTC.

This sequence joins TRBV19 and TRBJ1-5, with no clear D. There are 12 residues in the CDR3. Germline V gene data show CDR1 as LNHDA and CDR2 as SQIVND (reference sequence). V lost 7 bases and J 3 bases, leaving 7 bases between the germline ends. The CDR3 protein is CASTWTNQPQHF. CDR3 coding DNA: TGTGCCAGTACCTGGACCAATCAGCCCCAGCATTTT.

For the CDR3, the DNA is TGTGCCAGTAGTATAGAGGTCCAGTCCTACGAGCAGTACTTC. Its translation: CASSIEVQSYEQYF. The gene calls are TRBV19 and TRBJ2-7, with D unresolved. V was trimmed by 0 bases and J by 1 base, leaving 7 bases between them. The CDR3 totals 14 residues. CDR1 LNHDA and CDR2 SQIVND come from the germline V gene (reference sequence).